This passage covers 32 T cell receptor beta chains from one sample sequenced in a study of regulatory T cells in long-lasting Graves disease. Time point indicated: persistent/refractory GD, antithyroid drugs over 5 years with positive TRAb. PBMC-derived RNA was used for the TCR library. Both iRepertoire HTBI primers and Arm-PCR of CDR3 regions were used to build the TCR beta libraries. A single record per CDR3 protein comes from TCRdb applying MiXCR to the multiplex PCR reads. The data show a few hundred thousand distinct CDR3 sequences, roughly 23% seen once. Sequenced material: peripheral blood mononuclear cells (PBMCs), taken when the disease was refractory, from a patient treated with antithyroid drugs. Source of these receptors: a female donor with Graves disease.

This chain joins TRBV7-2 and TRBJ1-3; no reliable D call. The V end lost 2 bases, the J end lost 0 bases, and 8 bases lay between the germline ends. Per the germline V gene, CDR1 is SGHTA and CDR2 is FQGNSA. The CDR3 is 15 residues long. CDR3 loop: CASSLTGSSGNTIYF. CDR3 in DNA: TGTGCCAGCAGCTTAACGGGAAGCTCTGGAAACACCATATATTTT.

The chain links TRBV20-1 to TRBJ1-3; maybe TRBD1 (6 bases). The CDR3 consists of 16 residues. Per the germline V gene, CDR1 is DFQATT and CDR2 is SNEGSKA (reference sequence). V gave up 1 base and J gave up 0 bases, with 13 bases separating them. The CDR3 bases are TGCAGTGCTAGAGGTATAGGACAGTTCTCTGGAAACACCATATATTTT. Translating it yields CSARGIGQFSGNTIYF.

A remark on this clonotype: This clone may be a read error of a much larger clone one base away. This sequence joins TRBV28 and TRBJ1-1; tentatively, D is TRBD1 (5 bases). This CDR3 is built from 14 residues. The germline V gene has CDR1 MDHEN and CDR2 SYDVKM. The CDR3: CASTRLLVDTDAFF. As DNA, the CDR3 is TGTGCCAGCACTCGACTCCTAGTGGACACTGATGCTTTCTTT.

This clonotype was seen more than once but under ten times. The chain is built from TRBV29-1 and TRBJ1-2, with TRBD1 matching 7 bases. The CDR3 has 15 residues. Losses at the gene ends were 4 bases for V and 7 bases for J; bases not matched to a gene: 15. Looked up from germline, CDR1 is SQVTM and CDR2 is ANQGSEA. CDR3 in amino acids: CSVAPLGPAGGGYTF. The CDR3 DNA is TGCAGCGTTGCCCCCCTCGGACCTGCAGGGGGTGGCTACACCTTC.

Details on this clonotype: A far larger clone is a single base away, which makes a read error likely. V usage is TRBV6-2 or TRBV6-3 and J usage is TRBJ1-1; perhaps TRBD1 as D (5 bases). CDR3 size: 17 residues. The germline V gene encodes CDR1 MNHEY and CDR2 SVGEGT. CDR3 DNA: TGTGCCAGCAGTTGGGATCCCGGGACGGCTATGAACACTGAAGCTCTCTTT. Translation gives CASSWDPGTAMNTEALF.

The chain couples TRBV28 to TRBJ2-1; D may be TRBD1 or TRBD2 (6 bases each). The CDR3 consists of 16 residues. Germline CDR1 reads MDHEN; CDR2 reads SYDVKM. Trimming removed 6 bases at V and 4 bases at J, with 19 bases between. CDR3 sequence (DNA): TGTGCCAGCAGGCCTTCGGGGGCCGCATCATACAATGAGCAGTTCTTC. It translates to CASRPSGAASYNEQFF. Using reference TRBV28 and TRBJ2-1 for the parts outside the CDR3, the full variable domain is DVKVTQSSRYLVKRTGEKVFLECVQDMDHENMFWYRQDPGLGLRLIYFSYDVKMKEKGDIPEGYSVSREKKERFSLILESASTNQTSMYLCASRPSGAASYNEQFFGPGTRLTVL.

As concerns this clonotype: The junction does not match germline at one end; this may be a read error. This chain connects TRBV28 to TRBJ2-2; 11 nucleotides align to TRBD2. The CDR3 spans 17 residues. The V gene's germline CDR1 is MDHEN and CDR2 SYDVKM. The CDR3, as DNA: TGTGCCAGCAGTTTATTTTCACTAGCGGGAGACACCGGGGGGCTGTTTTTT. It translates to CASSLFSLAGDTGGLFF.

Remarks on this clonotype: A much bigger clone sits one base away, suggesting this may be a read error. This chain connects TRBV20-1 to TRBJ1-1, with TRBD1 matching over 7 bases. V gave up 5 bases and J gave up 1 base; unmatched junction bases: 4. The CDR3 covers 13 residues. Germline V gene sequence: CDR1 DFQATT, CDR2 SNEGSKA (reference sequence). CDR3 sequence: CSAPDRENTEAFF. CDR3 sequence (DNA): TGCAGTGCTCCCGACAGGGAGAACACTGAAGCTTTCTTT.

At least ten counts were recorded for this clonotype. The chain employs TRBV2 and TRBJ1-6; 10 nucleotides line up with TRBD1. The junction had 5 bases not matched to a gene; V was cut back by 5 bases and J by 7 bases. The CDR3 is 15 residues long. Germline CDR1 SNHLY, CDR2 FYNNEI. The CDR3 protein is CASSPRDRGNSPLHF. DNA of the CDR3: TGTGCCAGCAGTCCGAGGGACAGGGGCAATTCACCCCTCCACTTT.

This clonotype was found many times. The V gene is TRBV10-3, the J gene TRBJ2-5, with 13 nucleotides matching TRBD2. The CDR3 sequence is 19 residues long. The V gene's germline CDR1 is ENHRY and CDR2 SYGVKD. The J segment lost 2 bases and the V segment lost 2 bases, leaving 11 bases of the junction unmatched. CDR3 coding DNA: TGTGCCATCAGTGAGCTAAAATACACTAGCGGGAGGGTTCAAGAGACCCAGTACTTC. Translating it yields CAISELKYTSGRVQETQYF.

There are many counts of this clonotype. It may be a read error: a sequence one base away is much more abundant. J is TRBJ1-5 and V is TRBV12-3 or TRBV12-4, with a tentative D call TRBD1 (5 bases). This CDR3 region has 13 residues. V lost 3 bases and J 5 bases, leaving 8 bases between the germline ends. This CDR3 reads CASSFRGDQPQHF. In DNA form, the CDR3 reads TGTGCCAGCAGTTTCCGGGGGGATCAGCCCCAGCATTTT.

In its sample, this clonotype was seen many times. This chain links TRBV28 with TRBJ1-1; 8 bases are shared with TRBD1. V dropped 2 bases and J dropped 1; count of bases not matched to a gene: 6. The CDR3 is made up of 16 amino acids. The germline V gene encodes CDR1 MDHEN and CDR2 SYDVKM. This CDR3 is CASSLRPGGPNTEAFF. The DNA for the CDR3 is TGTGCCAGCAGTTTACGACCAGGGGGCCCGAACACTGAAGCTTTCTTT.

This clonotype appeared many times. The chain recombines TRBV6-1 with TRBJ2-4, with D perhaps TRBD1 (6 bases). V lost 9 bases to trimming and J lost 0 bases, with 12 bases between them. CDR3 size: 14 residues. Germline CDR1 MNHNS, CDR2 SASEGT. The CDR3 DNA is TGTGCCAGTAGGACAGCCATAGCCAAAAACATTCAGTACTTC. The encoded protein is CASRTAIAKNIQYF.

The rearrangement uses TRBV7-6 and TRBJ1-4; D unclear. From germline, CDR1 is SGHVS and CDR2 FNYEAQ. This CDR3 comprises 14 residues. Trimming cost V 2 bases and J 7 bases, with 11 bases left between them. The CDR3 spells CASSLLPLAEKLFF. CDR3 sequence (DNA): TGTGCCAGCAGCTTACTCCCGTTGGCTGAAAAACTGTTTTTT.

This clonotype has just a few counts. J is TRBJ1-3 and V is TRBV12-3 or TRBV12-4; D remains unclear. CDR3 size: 14 residues. V lost 0 bases to trimming and J lost 4 bases, with 7 bases between them. The CDR3 DNA reads as TGTGCCAGCAGTTTAGCCCTAACAGGAAACACCATATATTTT. Translating gives CASSLALTGNTIYF.

With respect to this clonotype: One junction end disagrees with the germline gene, perhaps due to a read error. This chain links TRBV6-1 with TRBJ1-1; D is possibly TRBD1 (5 bases). Germline V gives CDR1 MNHNS, CDR2 SASEGT. The CDR3 consists of 14 residues. CDR3 DNA sequence: TGTGCCATCAGTGGTGCGGAGGGGAGGACTGAGGCTTTCTTT. Translation: CAISGAEGRTEAFF.

As to this clonotype: A much more abundant neighbour one base away suggests this may be a read error. V usage is TRBV12-3 or TRBV12-4 and J usage is TRBJ1-5; D gene ambiguous. V dropped 3 bases and J dropped 9 bases, with 12 bases sitting between them. The CDR3 runs to 13 residues. CDR3 nucleotide sequence: TGTGCCAGCAGTTTCTCACGGGGTGTGCCCCAGCATTTT. Translation: CASSFSRGVPQHF.

Comments on this clonotype: A much larger clone is a single base away; this may be a read error. V and J are TRBV20-1 and TRBJ1-6; D is unresolved. Trimming removed 5 bases from V and 6 bases from J, with 11 bases in between. The length of the CDR3 is 13 residues. Germline assignment: CDR1 DFQATT and CDR2 SNEGSKA (reference sequence). In DNA form, the CDR3 reads TGCAGTGCTGGGAATACAGTTAATTCACCCCTCCACTTT. Its translation: CSAGNTVNSPLHF.

This clonotype was recorded at least ten times. V and J are TRBV30 and TRBJ2-7; no definite D call. CDR3 length: 11 amino acids. Germline values: CDR1 GTSNPN, CDR2 SVGIG (reference sequence). Trimming removed 2 bases at V and 3 bases at J, with 5 bases between. CDR3 residues: CAWSSSYEQYF. In nucleotides, the CDR3 is TGTGCCTGGAGTTCAAGCTACGAGCAGTACTTC.

This clonotype was counted ten times or more. The chain carries TRBV3-1 and TRBJ1-2; D is perhaps TRBD1 (5 bases). The CDR3 loop spans 14 amino acids. The V gene's germline CDR1 is LGHDT and CDR2 YNNKEL (reference sequence). V dropped 4 bases and J dropped 8 bases, with 17 bases sitting between them. For the CDR3, the DNA is TGTGCCAGCAGCCCGACGGACAACCCTTTCGGCTACACCTTC. Its translation is CASSPTDNPFGYTF.

This clonotype was found many times. One junction end disagrees with the germline gene, perhaps due to a read error. The chain has TRBV28 and TRBJ1-2; D is undetermined. The germline gives CDR1 MDHEN, CDR2 SYDVKM. There are 11 residues in the CDR3. CDR3 protein: CASRPDYGHTF. DNA of the CDR3: TGTGCCAGCAGACCCGACTATGGCCACACCTTC.

Of note for this clonotype: This clone may be a read error of a much larger clone one base away. The chain recombines TRBV6-5 with TRBJ1-1; D is possibly TRBD1 (5 bases). The length of the CDR3 is 13 residues. CDR1 and CDR2 from the germline V gene are MNHEY and SVGAGI. The germline V and J ends were trimmed by 2 bases and 7 bases, with 11 bases remaining between them. The chain's CDR3 is CASSYGVGGEAFF. Here the CDR3 DNA reads TGTGCCAGCAGTTACGGGGTCGGGGGTGAAGCTTTCTTT.

The count of this clonotype is one. A clone one base away is much larger, so this may be a read error. The chain carries TRBV6-2 or TRBV6-3 and TRBJ1-1; D gene unclear. Germline V lookup: CDR1 MNHEY, CDR2 SVGEGT. This CDR3 is built from 16 residues. The CDR3, as DNA: TGTGTCAGCAGTACGATAGGTATTCTCCGGAACACTGAAGCTTTCTTT. Translated, it gives CVSSTIGILRNTEAFF.

The genes are TRBV28 and TRBJ1-3; maybe TRBD1 (6 bases). The V and J ends lost 2 bases and 3 bases respectively, with 11 bases between them. Germline V lookup: CDR1 MDHEN, CDR2 SYDVKM. This CDR3 contains 15 residues. This CDR3 reads CASSLPGVNGNTIYF. CDR3 sequence (DNA): TGTGCCAGCAGTTTACCAGGGGTGAATGGAAACACCATATATTTT.

The chain couples TRBV20-1 to TRBJ1-2; 7 bases match TRBD1. V lost 6 bases to trimming and J lost 4 bases; unmatched junction nucleotides: 11. There are 14 residues in the CDR3. The germline gives CDR1 DFQATT, CDR2 SNEGSKA (reference sequence). CDR3 sequence (DNA): TGCAGTGCCACACGACAGGGCGCAGTCTATGGCTACACCTTC. This codes for CSATRQGAVYGYTF.

This chain joins TRBV9 and TRBJ2-5, with D hard to call. This CDR3 comprises 15 residues. V was trimmed by 0 bases and J by 5 bases, leaving 14 bases between them. Germline-derived CDR1 and CDR2 are SGDLS and YYNGEE. This CDR3 reads CASSVEAKGVETQYF. CDR3 nucleotides: TGTGCCAGCAGCGTAGAAGCGAAGGGTGTCGAGACCCAGTACTTC. The full variable domain, in which reference TRBV9 and TRBJ2-5 provide the parts outside the CDR3, is DSGVTQTPKHLITATGQRVTLRCSPRSGDLSVYWYQQSLDQGLQFLIQYYNGEERAKGNILERFSAQQFPDLHSELNLSSLELGDSALYFCASSVEAKGVETQYFGPGTRLLVL.

This clonotype was counted only a few times. CDR3: CASSQSSGAGTEAFF. The CDR3 bases are TGTGCCAGCAGCCAGAGCTCGGGAGCGGGGACTGAAGCTTTCTTT. The chain employs TRBV9 and TRBJ1-1; no clear D gene. Trimming took 4 bases from V and 5 from J, leaving 18 bases between them. CDR1 and CDR2 from the germline V gene are SGDLS and YYNGEE. The CDR3 covers 15 residues.

This clonotype appeared a few times. The chain joins TRBV2 to TRBJ2-7; 8 bases map to TRBD1. Germline V gene lookup returns CDR1 SNHLY and CDR2 FYNNEI. The CDR3 extends over 15 amino acids. V shed 5 bases, J shed 0 bases, and the junction held 6 bases outside the gene matches. Here the CDR3 DNA reads TGTGCCAGCAGTATCGGACAGGGTCCCTCCTACGAGCAGTACTTC. Its translation: CASSIGQGPSYEQYF. The full variable domain, in which reference TRBV2 and TRBJ2-7 provide the parts outside the CDR3, is EPEVTQTPSHQVTQMGQEVILRCVPISNHLYFYWYRQILGQKVEFLVSFYNNEISEKSEIFDDQFSVERPDGSNFTLKIRSTKLEDSAMYFCASSIGQGPSYEQYFGPGTRLTVT.

This clonotype was seen just once. The J gene is TRBJ2-7, the V gene TRBV4-3, with D tentatively TRBD2 (6 bases). CDR3 length: 17 amino acids. Germline loops: CDR1 LGHNA, CDR2 YSLEER. V was shortened by 0 bases and J by 6 bases, with 21 bases between the two germline ends. The CDR3 sequence is CASSQDRPGGALSEQYF. The DNA for the CDR3 is TGCGCCAGCAGCCAAGACCGACCCGGCGGGGCTCTATCCGAGCAGTACTTC.

This clonotype was picked up many times. J is TRBJ1-2 and V is TRBV28, with TRBD1 matching over 7 bases. CDR1 and CDR2 (germline): MDHEN, SYDVKM. This CDR3 comprises 14 residues. The trim removed 7 bases at V and 2 bases at J, leaving 7 bases unmatched. This CDR3 reads CASTSGQLNYGYTF. CDR3 coding DNA: TGTGCCAGCACCTCGGGACAGCTCAACTATGGCTACACCTTC.

The rearrangement uses TRBV11-1 and TRBJ2-1, with TRBD1 matching 10 bases. CDR1 and CDR2 from the germline V gene are SGHAT and FQDESV (reference sequence). The V gene end was trimmed by 5 bases and the J gene end by 6 bases; junction bases not matched to a gene: 7. The CDR3 loop spans 15 amino acids. The CDR3 DNA is TGTGCCAGCAGCAACCGGGACAGGGGCATCAATGAGCAGTTCTTC. Translation gives CASSNRDRGINEQFF. Supplemented by reference TRBV11-1 and TRBJ2-1, the full variable domain reads EAEVAQSPRYKITEKSQAVAFWCDPISGHATLYWYRQILGQGPELLVQFQDESVVDDSQLPKDRFSAERLKGVDSTLKIQPAELGDSAMYLCASSNRDRGINEQFFGPGTRLTVL.

Of note for this clonotype: A read error may explain this, as a much larger clone is one base away. The CDR3 loop reads CASSSPGRNTGAFF. In DNA form, the CDR3 reads TGTGCCAGCAGCTCCCCGGGGCGGAACACTGGAGCTTTCTTT. The rearrangement joins TRBV13 to TRBJ1-1; tentatively, D is TRBD1 (5 bases). The CDR3 runs to 14 residues. Germline CDR1 PRHDT, CDR2 FYEKMQ (reference sequence). The full variable domain, rest sourced from reference TRBV13 and TRBJ1-1, is AAGVIQSPRHLIKEKRETATLKCYPIPRHDTVYWYQQGPGQDPQFLISFYEKMQSDKGSIPDRFSAQQFSDYHSELNMSSLELGDSALYFCASSSPGRNTGAFFGQGTRLTVV.